These 15 T cell receptor beta chains originate from one sample sequenced in a study of CD8 T cells in ankylosing spondylitis. TCRdb processed the 5' RACE reads anew with MiXCR; each CDR3 protein has one entry. The sample has some 200,000 distinct CDR3 sequences, roughly 13% seen once; the top ten hold 16%. The sequenced sample was blood, either unsorted or a sorted T cell fraction (not recorded which). The source is a male donor with ankylosing spondylitis or in good health (not recorded which).

The rearrangement uses TRBV12-3 or TRBV12-4 and TRBJ2-1, with D possibly matching TRBD1 (5 bases). The CDR3 has 14 residues. Between the trimmed V and J ends, which lost 6 bases and 9 bases, there was a span of 18 bases. The CDR3 DNA reads as TGTGCCAGCAGAACATTAGGCGGCACAGGTGAGCAGTTCTTC. Its protein is CASRTLGGTGEQFF.

The table lists this clonotype with a few counts. The rearrangement joins TRBV9 to TRBJ2-7; 7 bases line up with TRBD2. There are 16 residues in the CDR3. V gave up 0 bases and J gave up 0 bases; unmatched junction bases: 6. CDR1 SGDLS and CDR2 YYNGEE come from the germline V gene. The CDR3 sequence: CASSVEAGVPSYEQYF. CDR3 nucleotide sequence: TGTGCCAGCAGCGTAGAGGCGGGGGTCCCCTCCTACGAGCAGTACTTC.

Only a few counts were recorded for this clonotype. This chain uses TRBV3-1 with TRBJ2-5; 7 positions agree with TRBD2. Germline-derived CDR1 and CDR2 are LGHDT and YNNKEL (reference sequence). Germline trimming cut 0 bases from V and 2 bases from J; bases unmatched to any gene: 9. The CDR3 is 17 residues long. The CDR3 coding sequence is TGTGCCAGCAGCCAAGATTGGGAGCGGGACCCACAAGAGACCCAGTACTTC. Translated, it gives CASSQDWERDPQETQYF.

This chain uses TRBV5-1 with TRBJ1-4; D possibly corresponds to TRBD1 (5 bases). Germline CDR1 SGHRS, CDR2 YFSETQ. This CDR3 region has 14 residues. Trimming left V 3 bases short and J 7 bases short, with 13 bases between. The DNA of the CDR3 is TGCGCCAGCAGCTCCCCGGGGGATAGTGAAAAACTGTTTTTT. It specifies CASSSPGDSEKLFF.

This clonotype was detected ten times or more. The genes are TRBV12-3 or TRBV12-4 and TRBJ2-3; D is unclear. The CDR3 has 13 residues. Between the trimmed V and J ends, which lost 3 bases and 0 bases, there was a span of 4 bases. The CDR3 protein is CASSFHSTDTQYF. CDR3 nucleotide sequence: TGTGCCAGCAGTTTCCACAGCACAGATACGCAGTATTTT.

This clonotype was seen ten or more times. The chain has TRBV15 and TRBJ2-5; D is ambiguous. CDR3 length: 15 residues. V lost 2 bases and J 0 bases, leaving 10 bases between the germline ends. The germline CDR1 and CDR2 sequences are LNHNV and YYDKDF (reference sequence). The CDR3 spells CATSRPLGYQETQYF. In DNA form, the CDR3 reads TGTGCCACCAGCAGACCGCTCGGCTACCAAGAGACCCAGTACTTC.

This clonotype was recorded a few times. V usage is TRBV30 and J usage is TRBJ1-1, with 7 nucleotides matching TRBD1. The V gene end was trimmed by 5 bases and the J gene end by 2 bases; junction bases not matched to a gene: 8. The CDR3 covers 14 residues. Germline values: CDR1 GTSNPN, CDR2 SVGIG (reference sequence). CDR3 in amino acids: CAWEPGQPNTEAFF. In DNA, the CDR3 is TGTGCCTGGGAACCGGGACAGCCCAACACTGAAGCTTTCTTT.

V is TRBV19 and J is TRBJ2-7, with 9 bases aligning to TRBD1. The CDR3 consists of 14 residues. Germline assignment: CDR1 LNHDA and CDR2 SQIVND (reference sequence). The V segment lost 5 bases and the J segment 4 bases; nucleotides outside the gene matches: 6. As DNA, the CDR3 is TGTGCCAGTAGTCAACAGGGGGCGGCGTACGAGCAGTACTTC. It yields the protein CASSQQGAAYEQYF. Together with reference TRBV19 and TRBJ2-7, the CDR3 gives the full variable domain: DGGITQSPKYLFRKEGQNVTLSCEQNLNHDAMYWYRQDPGQGLRLIYYSQIVNDFQKGDIAEGYSVSREKKESFPLTVTSAQKNPTAFYLCASSQQGAAYEQYFGPGTRLTVT.

This chain uses TRBV27 with TRBJ2-2; D gene unclear. CDR3 size: 14 residues. CDR1 is MNHEY and CDR2 is SMNVEV in the germline V gene (reference sequence). Trimming took 7 bases from V and 4 from J, leaving 13 bases between them. CDR3: CASTQDPITGELFF. CDR3 sequence (DNA): TGTGCCAGCACCCAAGACCCCATCACCGGGGAGCTGTTTTTT.

This clonotype was picked up a small number of times. V is TRBV12-3 or TRBV12-4 and J is TRBJ2-7, with D uncertain. Trimming cost V 7 bases and J 1 base, with 11 bases left between them. The CDR3 contains 13 residues. The CDR3 spells CASTLSGSYEQYF. The CDR3 DNA is TGTGCCAGCACCCTATCGGGTTCCTACGAGCAGTACTTC.

This clonotype has only a few counts. The CDR3: CASSSTGDEQYF. The CDR3 bases are TGTGCCAGCAGTTCGACAGGGGACGAGCAGTACTTC. This chain connects TRBV12-3 or TRBV12-4 to TRBJ2-7, with 8 bases aligning to TRBD1. CDR3 length equals 12 residues. V was pared by 4 bases and J by 5 bases, with 1 base of the junction left unmatched.

A few counts support this clonotype. The CDR3 reads CASRRTGAFEAFF. The CDR3 region has the DNA TGTGCCAGCAGGCGTACAGGGGCGTTTGAAGCTTTCTTT. The chain has TRBV7-9 and TRBJ1-1; 7 bases are shared with TRBD1. The V gene end was trimmed by 6 bases and the J gene end by 7 bases; junction bases not matched to a gene: 8. This CDR3 contains 13 residues. Per the germline V gene, CDR1 is SEHNR and CDR2 is FQNEAQ (reference sequence).

This sequence joins TRBV7-9 and TRBJ2-7; D unclear. Germline CDR1 reads SEHNR; CDR2 reads FQNEAQ (reference sequence). The CDR3 length is 13 residues. V was cut by 3 bases and J by 2 bases, with 8 bases left in between. As DNA, the CDR3 is TGTGCCAGCAGCTTTGGCAGCCCCTACGAGCAGTACTTC. It codes for CASSFGSPYEQYF.

This clonotype was observed a few times. J is TRBJ1-1 and V is TRBV12-3 or TRBV12-4; a weak D match, TRBD1 (6 bases). The ends were cut back, 0 bases at V and 5 bases at J, with 10 bases in the middle. The CDR3 runs to 14 residues. The CDR3 is CASSLAGGATEAFF. The CDR3 nucleotides are TGTGCCAGCAGTTTAGCGGGGGGGGCTACTGAAGCTTTCTTT.

The V and J genes are TRBV9 and TRBJ2-1, with D unclear. The V end lost 4 bases, the J end lost 0 bases, and 11 bases lay between the germline ends. The germline V gene has CDR1 SGDLS and CDR2 YYNGEE. CDR3 size: 15 residues. The CDR3 sequence: CASSPWGSSYNEQFF. As DNA, the CDR3 is TGTGCCAGCAGCCCTTGGGGAAGCTCCTACAATGAGCAGTTCTTC.